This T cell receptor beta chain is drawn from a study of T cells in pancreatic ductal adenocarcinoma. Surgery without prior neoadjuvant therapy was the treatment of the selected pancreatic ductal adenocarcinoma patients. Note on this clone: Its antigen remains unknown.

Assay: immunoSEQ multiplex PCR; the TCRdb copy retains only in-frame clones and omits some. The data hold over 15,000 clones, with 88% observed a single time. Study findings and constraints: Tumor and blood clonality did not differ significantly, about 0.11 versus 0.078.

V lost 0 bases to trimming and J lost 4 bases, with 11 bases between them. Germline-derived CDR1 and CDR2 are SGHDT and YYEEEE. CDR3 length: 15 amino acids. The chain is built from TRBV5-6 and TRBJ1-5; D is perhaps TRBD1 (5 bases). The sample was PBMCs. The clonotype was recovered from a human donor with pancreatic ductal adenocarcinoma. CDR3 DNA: TGTGCCAGCAGCTTGGTGCGGGACGGTAATCAGCCCCAGCATTTT. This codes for CASSLVRDGNQPQHF.